This TCR beta chain was identified during a study of radiation and T cells in renal cell carcinoma. Germline assignment: CDR1 KGHSH and CDR2 LQKENI. This CDR3 region has 14 residues. The ends were cut back, 5 bases at V and 9 bases at J, with 17 bases in the middle. Profiling relied on immunoSEQ multiplex PCR, and the TCRdb table lists in-frame clones only, not all of them. Found here are 130,000 to 150,000 clones, roughly 90% of them singletons; the top ten hold 15% to 20%. As to time point: blood 4 weeks post-SBRT, at nephrectomy. Treatment of the sample: 15 Gy SBRT to primary tumor, nephrectomy 4 weeks later. Nephrectomy followed 15 Gy stereotactic body radiation by 4 weeks. After SBRT, blood was collected at 2 and 4 weeks, plus baseline.

This chain joins TRBV18 and TRBJ2-1; tentatively, D is TRBD1 or TRBD2 (5 bases each). The TCR originated in a woman between 50 and 59 years old with renal cell carcinoma. Sequenced material: blood, taken from a patient whose treatment included radiotherapy and nephrectomy. The CDR3 loop is CASSAQGPGTEQFF. Here the CDR3 DNA reads TGTGCCAGCTCAGCGCAGGGCCCAGGGACTGAGCAGTTCTTC.